A single T cell receptor beta chain is shown here with its context. As yet, its antigen is unknown. The data originate from a study of T cells after yellow fever vaccination. Study-wide results and limits: Among all clonotypes, a small share was observed in both CD4 and CD8 compartments. Sorted repertoires could include abundant contaminating clonotypes from bulk cells.

The CDR3 runs 16 residues. The V and J ends lost 3 bases and 0 bases respectively, with 11 bases between them. Per the germline V gene, CDR1 is SEHNR and CDR2 is FQNEAQ (reference sequence). They built TCR cDNA with 5'RACE template switching, a step that put in a universal primer site and UMIs. TCRdb re-called the 5' RACE reads with MiXCR, one entry per CDR3 protein. The sample contains some 300,000 distinct CDR3 sequences, roughly 8.6% of which appear only once. The sequence derives from a young man who received the YFV17D yellow fever vaccine. V gene TRBV7-9 combines with J gene TRBJ1-4; D is perhaps TRBD1 (5 bases). The sequences come from PBMCs, collected approximately 40 days after the first yellow fever vaccination. CDR3 protein: CASSLSRGATNEKLFF. The CDR3 DNA reads as TGTGCCAGCAGCTTGTCGCGGGGCGCAACTAATGAAAAACTGTTTTTT.